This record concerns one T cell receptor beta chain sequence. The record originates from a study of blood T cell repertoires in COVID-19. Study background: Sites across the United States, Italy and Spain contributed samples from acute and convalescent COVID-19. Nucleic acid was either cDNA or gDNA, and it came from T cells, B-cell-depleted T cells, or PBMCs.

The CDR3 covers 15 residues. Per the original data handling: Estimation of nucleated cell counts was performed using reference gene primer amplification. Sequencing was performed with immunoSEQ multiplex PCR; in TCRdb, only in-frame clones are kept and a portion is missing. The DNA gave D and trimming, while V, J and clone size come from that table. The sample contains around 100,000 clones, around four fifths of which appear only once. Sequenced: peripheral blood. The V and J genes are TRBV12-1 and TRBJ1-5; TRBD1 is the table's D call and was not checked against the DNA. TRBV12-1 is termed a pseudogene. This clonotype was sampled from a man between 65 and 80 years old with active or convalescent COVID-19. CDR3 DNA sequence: TGTGCCAGCAGCTTTGAGGACACATCCCAGCAGCCCCAGCATTTT. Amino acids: CASSFEDTSQQPQHF.